The 14 T cell receptor beta chains in this list originate from one sample, sequenced in a study of blood T cell repertoires in COVID-19. The method was immunoSEQ multiplex PCR; TCRdb's version includes in-frame clones alone and lacks a portion of them. The repertoire consists of approximately 93,000 clones, with 77% occurring once and the leading ten covering approximately 10%. Sequencing input: peripheral blood. Receptor source: a woman older than 75 with acute or convalescent COVID-19.

The V and J genes are TRBV4-3 and TRBJ2-5; D unresolved. The CDR3 contains 16 residues. The germline V and J ends were trimmed by 0 bases and 2 bases, with 13 bases remaining between them. The germline CDR1 and CDR2 sequences are LGHNA and YSLEER. CDR3 sequence: CASSQELGSLQETQYF. The CDR3 nucleotides read TGCGCCAGCAGCCAAGAGCTGGGTAGCTTGCAAGAGACCCAGTACTTC.

The sample holds one count of this clone. Other DNA sequences of this sample code for an identical CDR3. The rearrangement uses TRBV7-2 and TRBJ1-2; 9 bases align to TRBD1. Germline CDR1 and CDR2: SGHTA and FQGNSA. Trimming removed 4 bases from V and 5 bases from J; junction bases left unmatched: 2. The CDR3 has 13 residues. CDR3 DNA sequence: TGTGCCAGCAGCTCCGGACAGGGGTATGGCTACACCTTC. As protein: CASSSGQGYGYTF.

The chain combines TRBV14 with TRBJ2-3, with 11 bases fitting TRBD2. The V segment lost 4 bases and the J segment 3 bases; nucleotides outside the gene matches: 3. Germline loops: CDR1 SGHDN, CDR2 FVKESK. The CDR3 runs 15 residues. The CDR3 DNA reads TGTGCCAGCAGCCCGACTAGCGGGATAACAGATACGCAGTATTTT. The encoded protein is CASSPTSGITDTQYF.

This clone was detected only once. The CDR3 sequence: CASRHRGGSPLHF. The CDR3 region has the DNA TGTGCCAGCAGACACAGGGGTGGTTCACCCCTCCACTTT. The chain is built from TRBV28 and TRBJ1-6; 7 positions agree with TRBD1. Per germline, CDR1 MDHEN and CDR2 SYDVKM. V was clipped by 6 bases and J by 9 bases; unmatched bases: 5. CDR3 size: 13 residues. Full variable domain (remainder filled in from reference TRBV28 and TRBJ1-6): DVKVTQSSRYLVKRTGEKVFLECVQDMDHENMFWYRQDPGLGLRLIYFSYDVKMKEKGDIPEGYSVSREKKERFSLILESASTNQTSMYLCASRHRGGSPLHFGNGTRLTVT.

The rearrangement uses TRBV5-5 and TRBJ2-1, with D maybe TRBD1 (5 bases). CDR1 and CDR2 (germline): SGHKS, YYEKEE (reference sequence). Trimming stripped 4 bases from V and 5 bases from J, with 13 bases between. The CDR3 sequence is 14 residues long. The CDR3 coding sequence is TGTGCCAGCAGCACTGACAGTACAAACAATGAGCAGTTCTTC. Its protein is CASSTDSTNNEQFF.

J is TRBJ2-3 and V is TRBV12-3 or TRBV12-4, with a tentative D call TRBD2 (5 bases). The length of the CDR3 is 12 residues. Trimming cost V 2 bases and J 6 bases, with 6 bases left between them. CDR3 sequence reads: CASSLRGDTQYF. The CDR3 DNA follows: TGTGCCAGCAGTTTAAGAGGGGATACGCAGTATTTT.

The chain couples TRBV9 to TRBJ2-3; D gene uncertain. Germline V gives CDR1 SGDLS, CDR2 YYNGEE. V was trimmed by 0 bases and J by 2 bases, leaving 10 bases between them. The CDR3 runs 15 residues. CDR3 in amino acids: CASSVGAVVTDTQYF. CDR3 DNA sequence: TGTGCCAGCAGCGTAGGGGCAGTAGTCACAGATACGCAGTATTTT.

V and J are TRBV19 and TRBJ2-5, with 8 nucleotides matching TRBD1. V trimming: 3 bases; J trimming: 4 bases; junction bases outside the gene matches: 1. The germline V gene encodes CDR1 LNHDA and CDR2 SQIVND (reference sequence). There are 13 residues in the CDR3. CDR3 residues: CASSIDRGETQYF. In DNA, the CDR3 is TGTGCCAGTAGTATTGACAGGGGAGAGACCCAGTACTTC.

The rearrangement joins TRBV19 to TRBJ2-7; D gene uncertain. Germline CDR1 reads LNHDA; CDR2 reads SQIVND (reference sequence). With 5 bases removed from V and 0 bases from J, the gap between germline ends came to 14 bases. The CDR3 runs to 15 residues. CDR3 loop: CASSAASTLSYEQYF. CDR3 sequence (DNA): TGTGCCAGTAGTGCGGCCTCAACCCTCTCCTACGAGCAGTACTTC.

This clone was counted a single time. V usage is TRBV7-9 and J usage is TRBJ2-7; 9 bases match TRBD2. Trimming removed 1 base from V and 4 bases from J; junction bases left unmatched: 5. This CDR3 spans 15 amino acids. From germline, CDR1 is SEHNR and CDR2 FQNEAQ (reference sequence). CDR3: CASSLVGREGYEQYF. CDR3 bases: TGTGCCAGCAGCTTAGTCGGGCGGGAGGGGTACGAGCAGTACTTC.

This clone was seen repeatedly, ten times or more. The gene calls are TRBV3-1 (or the pseudogene TRBV3-2) and TRBJ2-1; TRBD2 matches 16 bases. V trimming: 5 bases; J trimming: 3 bases; junction bases outside the gene matches: 4. The CDR3 loop spans 17 amino acids. In germline, CDR1 is LGHDT, CDR2 YNNKEL (reference sequence). The CDR3 reads CASSEGLAGGLYNEQFF. CDR3 bases: TGTGCCAGCAGCGAGGGACTAGCGGGAGGGCTCTACAATGAGCAGTTCTTC.

The chain couples TRBV12-3 or TRBV12-4 to TRBJ1-1; 11 nucleotides agree with TRBD1. The ends lost 5 bases at V and 13 bases at J; junction bases unmatched: 9. The CDR3 runs 13 residues. The CDR3 loop reads CASSLMGTGGLFF. In nucleotides, the CDR3 is TGTGCCAGCAGTCTGATGGGGACAGGGGGTCTTTTCTTT.

This chain joins TRBV5-6 and TRBJ1-1; no reliable D call. Looked up from germline, CDR1 is SGHDT and CDR2 is YYEEEE. V dropped 4 bases and J dropped 4 bases, with 14 bases sitting between them. The CDR3 has 14 amino acids. Written as DNA, the CDR3 is TGTGCCAGCAGCGCCGGGTTTGCGGGCACTGAAGCTTTCTTT. Amino acid sequence: CASSAGFAGTEAFF.

The V and J genes are TRBV19 and TRBJ1-4, with D hard to call. V was trimmed by 7 bases and J by 5 bases, leaving 8 bases between them. Germline CDR1 LNHDA, CDR2 SQIVND (reference sequence). This CDR3 contains 12 residues. The DNA of the CDR3 is TGTGCCAGTAAAGGACTAAATGAAAAACTGTTTTTT. Translation: CASKGLNEKLFF.